Reported below is one TCR beta chain. This clone was recorded a few times. This receptor's antigen is unknown. The record has no base qualities; no much larger clone is one base away. No patient had received any treatment before thyroid surgery. Patient clinical samples collected from about 2012 to 2019 were retrospectively analysed using T-cell receptor beta sequencing. The data were obtained in a study of metastatic and nonmetastatic thyroid tumors (dated by TCRdb to 2019 to 2021). With regard to the full study: Repertoires were compared across peripheral blood and tumor or nodule tissue samples from malignant and benign thyroid patients. Overall study results and their limits: TCR beta diversity was reported as significantly higher in malignant tumors than in benign nodules, in both blood and tumor samples.

The CDR3 spans 13 residues, from the cysteine through the phenylalanine. Only the CDR3 DNA stays, 39 bases, in frame from base 1. At the junction V is shortened by 2 bases and J by 4 bases, with 9 bases in between. Taken from the germline V gene (reference sequence), the CDR1 and CDR2 loops are GTSNPN and SVGIG. Library preparation used PCR. The data were produced on an Illumina HiSeq 4000. The TCR beta-chain CDR3 region of each patient was profiled by high-throughput sequencing. The authors' pipeline ran thus. Drawing on CDR3 differences between clinicopathological groups, the researchers built a classifier meant to tell apart patients with distant-metastatic papillary thyroid cancer. The Shannon index was used to measure repertoire diversity, and the Morisita-Horn index was used to measure how similar tumor and blood repertoires were. TCRdb reanalyzed the raw reads on its own, using fastp at Q25 for trimming and MiXCR for clone calling, and kept in-frame beta chains. TCRdb assigned the V and J calls; the authors' analysis was not used. The sample contains approximately 35,000 clones, roughly 36% of them found a single time. The ten largest make up over 20% of the sample.

The sample was tumor tissue. This TCR was recovered from a female donor with papillary thyroid cancer or a benign thyroid nodule (not recorded which). Some clones in this sample may be carry-over from other donors' samples. Recombination connected TRBV30 to TRBJ2-1; TRBD1 might be the D gene, on 6 matching bases. The base sequence is TGTGCCTGGAGTCAAGACAGGTACAATGAGCAGTTCTTC. This is translated as CAWSQDRYNEQFF.